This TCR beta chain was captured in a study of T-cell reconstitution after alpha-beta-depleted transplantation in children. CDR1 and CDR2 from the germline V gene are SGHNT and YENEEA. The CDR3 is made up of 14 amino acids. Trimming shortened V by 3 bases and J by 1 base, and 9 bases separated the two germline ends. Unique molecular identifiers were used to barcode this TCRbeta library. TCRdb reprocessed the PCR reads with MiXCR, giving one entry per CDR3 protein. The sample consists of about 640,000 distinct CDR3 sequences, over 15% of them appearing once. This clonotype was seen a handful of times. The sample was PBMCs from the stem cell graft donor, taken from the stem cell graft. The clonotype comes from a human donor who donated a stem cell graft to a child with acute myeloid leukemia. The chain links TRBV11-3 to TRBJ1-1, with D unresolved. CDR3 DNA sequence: TGTGCCAGCAGCTTCCAAGGCGAGAACACTGAAGCTTTCTTT. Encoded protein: CASSFQGENTEAFF.